The 18 T cell receptor beta chains below come from one sample, sequenced in a study of T-cell reconstitution after alpha-beta-depleted transplantation in children. Unique molecular identifiers featured in how the TCRbeta library was prepared. A single record per CDR3 protein comes from TCRdb applying MiXCR to the PCR reads. The data show some 830,000 distinct CDR3 sequences, about 16% seen once. The sample consisted of PBMCs, mostly from graft donor cells, taken 360 days after TCRalphabeta/CD19-depleted stem cell transplant. The receptors were sampled from a male patient aged 5 to 17 who had a stem cell transplant for acute lymphoblastic leukemia, so the T cells may come from the graft donor.

The table lists this clonotype with many counts. The V gene is TRBV10-2, the J gene TRBJ2-7, with TRBD2 matching over 10 bases. Germline CDR1 and CDR2: WSHSY and SAAADI. The CDR3 is made up of 13 amino acids. With V trimmed by 6 bases and J by 6 bases, 5 bases remained unmatched. The chain's CDR3 is CASRLAGRFEQYF. The CDR3 region has the DNA TGCGCCAGCAGACTAGCGGGAAGGTTCGAGCAGTACTTC.

This rearrangement joins TRBV6-2 or TRBV6-3 to TRBJ2-5, with 12 bases lining up with TRBD2. The CDR3 contains 16 residues. Trimming took 5 bases from V and 3 from J; bases not matched to a gene: 7. Germline-derived CDR1 and CDR2 are MNHEY and SVGEGT. The CDR3 sequence is CASSQGLAGMEETQYF. CDR3 bases: TGTGCCAGCAGTCAAGGACTAGCGGGGATGGAAGAGACCCAGTACTTC.

The rearrangement joins TRBV6-5 to TRBJ1-1, with 8 bases identical to TRBD1. The CDR3 has 15 amino acids. With 2 bases clipped from V and 4 bases from J, the junction kept 6 bases outside the gene matches. Germline CDR1 and CDR2: MNHEY and SVGAGI. The CDR3 bases are TGTGCCAGCAGTTACCCAGAGACAGGGGTCACTGAAGCTTTCTTT. Protein sequence: CASSYPETGVTEAFF.

The rearrangement links TRBV7-6 to TRBJ2-1; the D is unclear. CDR1 is SGHVS, CDR2 FNYEAQ, per germline. This CDR3 contains 14 residues. V lost 0 bases, J lost 6 bases, and 9 bases lay in between. For the CDR3, the DNA is TGTGCCAGCAGCTTAGCAGGACCCATCAATGAGCAGTTCTTC. Translating it yields CASSLAGPINEQFF.

The V and J genes are TRBV5-1 and TRBJ2-7; 7 nucleotides line up with TRBD1. Trimming took 0 bases from V and 4 from J; bases not matched to a gene: 19. The germline V gene encodes CDR1 SGHRS and CDR2 YFSETQ. The CDR3 consists of 19 residues. The CDR3 region has the DNA TGCGCCAGCAGCTTGGGACCCTCTCTAAAGAACAGGGGACGTTACGAGCAGTACTTC. Amino acids: CASSLGPSLKNRGRYEQYF.

This clonotype occurred a few times. The J gene is TRBJ1-1, the V gene TRBV24-1; a weak D match, TRBD1 (5 bases). The CDR3 runs to 12 residues. Trimming pared 9 bases from V and 4 bases from J, leaving 11 bases between. Germline V gives CDR1 KGHDR, CDR2 SFDVKD. As DNA, the CDR3 is TGTGCCACCCGGGGCCCGACCACTGAAGCTTTCTTT. This encodes CATRGPTTEAFF.

This chain links TRBV6-2 or TRBV6-3 with TRBJ2-7; 8 bases map to TRBD1. The CDR3 covers 16 residues. The V gene end was trimmed by 4 bases and the J gene end by 1 base; junction bases not matched to a gene: 9. Germline-derived CDR1 and CDR2 are MNHEY and SVGEGT. CDR3 region: CASSSNPGQVSYEQYF. DNA for the CDR3: TGTGCCAGCAGTTCAAATCCGGGACAGGTTTCCTACGAGCAGTACTTC.

Ten or more counts support this clonotype. The V gene is TRBV9, the J gene TRBJ2-7; 9 bases fit TRBD1. The length of the CDR3 is 14 residues. Trimming removed 3 bases from V and 4 bases from J; junction bases left unmatched: 5. Germline V gives CDR1 SGDLS, CDR2 YYNGEE. This CDR3 reads CASSETGGDYEQYF. The CDR3 DNA reads TGTGCCAGCAGCGAGACAGGGGGGGATTACGAGCAGTACTTC. Supplemented by reference TRBV9 and TRBJ2-7, the full variable domain reads DSGVTQTPKHLITATGQRVTLRCSPRSGDLSVYWYQQSLDQGLQFLIQYYNGEERAKGNILERFSAQQFPDLHSELNLSSLELGDSALYFCASSETGGDYEQYFGPGTRLTVT.

The V and J genes are TRBV7-9 and TRBJ2-1, with D unclear. V gave up 1 base and J gave up 9 bases, with 16 bases separating them. CDR3 length: 15 amino acids. CDR1 and CDR2 (germline): SEHNR, FQNEAQ (reference sequence). CDR3 bases: TGTGCCAGCAGCTTAGGGATAGGGCAGCAAAGTGAGCAGTTCTTC. As protein: CASSLGIGQQSEQFF.

This clonotype has a handful of counts. As DNA, the CDR3 is TGTGCCAGCAGTCCGGGACTAGCGGGAGAGCTCTACAATGAGCAGTTCTTC. It translates to CASSPGLAGELYNEQFF. This rearrangement joins TRBV12-3 or TRBV12-4 to TRBJ2-1; 14 bases fit TRBD2. The CDR3 runs 17 residues. Trimming took 5 bases from V and 3 from J; bases not matched to a gene: 6.

This clonotype was detected only a few times. The rearrangement links TRBV18 to TRBJ1-2; the D is unclear. The CDR3 covers 10 residues. Trimming removed 9 bases at V and 3 bases at J, with 5 bases between. Germline V gives CDR1 KGHSH, CDR2 LQKENI. CDR3: CASEHYGYTF. The CDR3 DNA sequence: TGTGCCAGTGAACACTATGGCTACACCTTC.

At least ten counts were recorded for this clonotype. The chain carries TRBV7-3 and TRBJ2-1; 11 positions match TRBD2. The germline CDR1 and CDR2 sequences are SGHTA and FQGTGA. V lost 1 base and J lost 8; bases outside the gene matches: 10. The CDR3 covers 17 residues. CDR3 region: CASSLNSGRATVHEQFF. The CDR3 nucleotides read TGTGCCAGCAGCTTAAATAGCGGGAGGGCCACCGTCCATGAGCAGTTCTTC.

The chain couples TRBV5-1 to TRBJ2-5, with D possibly being TRBD2 (5 bases). Trimming took off 5 bases at V and 5 bases at J, with 22 bases between the two ends. CDR1 SGHRS and CDR2 YFSETQ come from the germline V gene. This CDR3 has 16 residues. CDR3 nucleotide sequence: TGCGCCAGCAGGGCGCTAGACGGAGTGCGAGGGGAGACCCAGTACTTC. It translates to CASRALDGVRGETQYF.

The rearrangement joins TRBV7-8 to TRBJ1-2, with no clear D. The ends were cut back, 5 bases at V and 4 bases at J, with 17 bases in the middle. From germline, CDR1 is SGHVS and CDR2 FQNEAQ. The CDR3 spans 15 residues. CDR3 in amino acids: CASSLLRVGSYGYTF. DNA for the CDR3: TGTGCCAGCAGCCTCTTACGTGTGGGCTCCTATGGCTACACCTTC. Full variable domain (missing parts from reference TRBV7-8 and TRBJ1-2): GAGVSQSPRYKVAKRGQDVALRCDPISGHVSLFWYQQALGQGPEFLTYFQNEAQLDKSGLPSDRFFAERPEGSVSTLKIQRTQQEDSAVYLCASSLLRVGSYGYTFGSGTRLTVV.

V usage is TRBV4-1 and J usage is TRBJ2-1, with TRBD2 identical over 10 bases. The length of the CDR3 is 15 residues. V shed 2 bases and J 3 bases; nucleotides not matched to a gene: 1. The germline V gene has CDR1 MGHRA and CDR2 YSYEKL. This CDR3 is CASSQLAGDYNEQFF. CDR3 sequence (DNA): TGCGCCAGCAGCCAACTAGCGGGGGACTACAATGAGCAGTTCTTC.

In this sample, this clonotype turned up a few times. The chain joins TRBV2 to TRBJ2-7, with TRBD1 identical over 8 bases. The V and J ends lost 4 bases and 3 bases, in that order; junction bases with no gene match: 5. CDR3 size: 14 residues. Germline CDR1 SNHLY, CDR2 FYNNEI. The CDR3 bases are TGTGCCAGCAGTGCCCAGGGGGCAAGCTACGAGCAGTACTTC. The encoded protein is CASSAQGASYEQYF.

This rearrangement joins TRBV10-3 to TRBJ2-7; D gene ambiguous. The CDR3 extends over 13 amino acids. The germline V gene encodes CDR1 ENHRY and CDR2 SYGVKD. The V gene lost 5 bases and the J gene lost 2 bases, with 10 bases spanning the gap. CDR3 nucleotides: TGTGCCATCAGTCTCGAACCAGCCTACGAGCAGTACTTC. It yields the protein CAISLEPAYEQYF.

In its sample, this clonotype was seen a few times. The J gene is TRBJ1-2, the V gene TRBV29-1; D is uncertain. Trimming shortened V by 3 bases and J by 3 bases, and 17 bases separated the two germline ends. This CDR3 region has 15 residues. CDR1 and CDR2 from the germline V gene are SQVTM and ANQGSEA. DNA for the CDR3: TGCAGCGTTGAGGGGTCGGGTCCTCGATACTATGGCTACACCTTC. Translated: CSVEGSGPRYYGYTF.